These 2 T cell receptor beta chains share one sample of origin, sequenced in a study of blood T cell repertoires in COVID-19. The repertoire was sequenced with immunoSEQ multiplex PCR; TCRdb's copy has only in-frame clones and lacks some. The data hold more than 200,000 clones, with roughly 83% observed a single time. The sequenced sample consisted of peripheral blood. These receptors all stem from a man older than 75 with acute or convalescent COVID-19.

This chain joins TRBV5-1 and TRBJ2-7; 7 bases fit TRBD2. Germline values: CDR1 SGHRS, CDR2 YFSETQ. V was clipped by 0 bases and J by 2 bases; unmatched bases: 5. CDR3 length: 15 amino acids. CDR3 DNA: TGCGCCAGCAGCTTGGACGGAGCGGGAACCTACGAGCAGTACTTC. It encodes CASSLDGAGTYEQYF.

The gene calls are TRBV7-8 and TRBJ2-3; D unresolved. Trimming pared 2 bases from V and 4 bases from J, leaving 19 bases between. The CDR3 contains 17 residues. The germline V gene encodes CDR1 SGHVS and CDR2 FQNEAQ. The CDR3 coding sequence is TGTGCCAGCAGCTTAATATCTGGCCCGGGTAGATCAGATACGCAGTATTTT. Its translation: CASSLISGPGRSDTQYF.